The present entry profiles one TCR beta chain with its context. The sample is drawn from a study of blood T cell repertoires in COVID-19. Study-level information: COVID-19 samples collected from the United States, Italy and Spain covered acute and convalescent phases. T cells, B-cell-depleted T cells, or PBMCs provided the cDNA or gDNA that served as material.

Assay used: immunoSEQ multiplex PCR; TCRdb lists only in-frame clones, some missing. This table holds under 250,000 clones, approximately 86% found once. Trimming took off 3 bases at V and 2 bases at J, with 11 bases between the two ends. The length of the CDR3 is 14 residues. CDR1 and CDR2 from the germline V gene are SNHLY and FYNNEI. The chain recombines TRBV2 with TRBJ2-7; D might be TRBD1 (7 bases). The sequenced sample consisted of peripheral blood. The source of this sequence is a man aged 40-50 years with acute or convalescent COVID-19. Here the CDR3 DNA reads TGTGCCAGCAGTGAGACAGGGAGGACCTACGAGCAGTACTTC. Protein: CASSETGRTYEQYF.